This T cell receptor (beta chain) appears in the sequencing data of a study of cytomegalovirus exposure and HLA in healthy donors. Study at large: In a later analysis, it was reported that the roughly 130 validation repertoires had been produced on the same platform as the 550 to 850 repertoires belonging to the first cohort.

Libraries were prepared by immunoSEQ multiplex PCR; TCRdb keeps only in-frame clonotypes and omits some of them. Of about 58,000 clones listed, 90% are singletons. On this clone: No antigen is known for it.

Points from the study as a whole: Per published reports, the classifier diagnosed cytomegalovirus status with high specificity and sensitivity.

The clonotype originates from a man younger than 30 in good health and CMV-seronegative. Sample: PBMCs.

In DNA form, the CDR3 reads TGTGCCATCAGTGAAGACACCGGGGTAGGGACTGAAGCTTTCTTT. Translating gives CAISEDTGVGTEAFF. The chain combines TRBV10-3 with TRBJ1-1, with no clear D. Germline assignment: CDR1 ENHRY and CDR2 SYGVKD. V lost 3 bases and J lost 5, with 16 bases in between. The CDR3 extends over 15 amino acids.